A single sample is the source of the 31 T cell receptor beta chains below, sequenced in a study of blood T cell repertoires in COVID-19. The method was immunoSEQ multiplex PCR; TCRdb's version includes in-frame clones alone and lacks a portion of them. The sample consists of almost 250,000 clones, roughly 89% of them appearing once. The sample comprised PBMCs or T cells enriched from blood (not recorded which). Receptor source: a woman younger than 45 who had recovered from COVID-19.

The rearrangement links TRBV28 to TRBJ1-5; D gene unclear. V lost 8 bases and J lost 5, with 13 bases in between. CDR1 and CDR2 from the germline V gene are MDHEN and SYDVKM. The CDR3 is made up of 13 amino acids. The CDR3 loop is CASRSPRHQPQHF. CDR3 coding DNA: TGTGCCAGCCGTAGCCCCAGACATCAGCCCCAGCATTTT.

This clone was counted once. This rearrangement joins TRBV5-1 to TRBJ2-1; 11 positions match TRBD1. Per the germline V gene, CDR1 is SGHRS and CDR2 is YFSETQ. The CDR3 runs 16 residues. Trimming at V came to 0 bases and at J to 5 bases, leaving 4 bases not matched to a gene. This CDR3 reads CASSLALGQGDNEQFF. The CDR3, as DNA: TGCGCCAGCAGCTTGGCCCTGGGACAGGGGGACAATGAGCAGTTCTTC.

The rearrangement uses TRBV7-9 and TRBJ2-3; D gene unclear. The germline V gene encodes CDR1 SEHNR and CDR2 FQNEAQ (reference sequence). CDR3 length: 13 residues. The CDR3 DNA sequence: TGTGGCTGTCGAGGCTCGACCACAGATACGCAGTATTTT. Its translation: CGCRGSTTDTQYF.

The chain carries TRBV20-1 and TRBJ2-7, with D maybe TRBD2 (6 bases). Germline V CDR1 and CDR2: DFQATT, SNEGSKA (reference sequence). V was pared by 7 bases and J by 6 bases, with 16 bases between. CDR3 length equals 12 residues. The CDR3: CSGSRAGSEQYF. The CDR3 nucleotides are TGCAGTGGTAGTAGGGCGGGGAGCGAGCAGTACTTC.

The chain links TRBV15 to TRBJ1-2, with TRBD1 matching over 8 bases. Trimming at V came to 4 bases and at J to 4 bases, leaving 8 bases not matched to a gene. CDR1 is LNHNV and CDR2 is YYDKDF in the germline V gene (reference sequence). The CDR3 length is 15 residues. The CDR3 reads CATSTGQGVGYGYTF. The DNA for the CDR3 is TGTGCCACCAGCACCGGACAGGGAGTGGGCTATGGCTACACCTTC.

The J gene is TRBJ1-1, the V gene TRBV6-5, with a tentative D call TRBD1 (5 bases). The CDR3 is 14 amino acids. CDR1 is MNHEY, CDR2 SVGAGI, per germline. V dropped 4 bases and J dropped 4 bases, with 13 bases sitting between them. This CDR3 is CASSSNPGSTEAFF. CDR3 bases: TGTGCCAGCAGTTCAAATCCAGGGTCCACTGAAGCTTTCTTT.

This clone occurred once. The chain couples TRBV7-3 to TRBJ1-1; D is undetermined. Per the germline V gene, CDR1 is SGHTA and CDR2 is FQGTGA. CDR3 length: 13 amino acids. Trimming left V 2 bases short and J 7 bases short, with 11 bases between. CDR3 sequence: CASSLYADLEAFF. The CDR3 nucleotides are TGTGCCAGCAGCTTATACGCGGATCTTGAAGCTTTCTTT.

This chain joins TRBV30 and TRBJ1-1, with a weak D call TRBD1 (6 bases). CDR1 and CDR2 (germline): GTSNPN, SVGIG (reference sequence). Trimming removed 4 bases from V and 1 base from J, with 10 bases in between. The CDR3 has 13 amino acids. This chain's CDR3 is CAWNQQGNTEAFF. Written as DNA, the CDR3 is TGTGCCTGGAACCAACAGGGGAACACTGAAGCTTTCTTT.

V is TRBV2 and J is TRBJ1-2; 9 nucleotides agree with TRBD1. The CDR3 is 15 amino acids. The V segment lost 5 bases and the J segment 4 bases; nucleotides outside the gene matches: 8. Looked up from germline, CDR1 is SNHLY and CDR2 is FYNNEI. CDR3 sequence: CASSTRGTGSYGYTF. In DNA form, the CDR3 reads TGTGCCAGCAGTACCCGCGGGACAGGGTCCTATGGCTACACCTTC.

This chain uses TRBV7-6 with TRBJ1-1, with D maybe TRBD1 (5 bases). The germline V gene has CDR1 SGHVS and CDR2 FNYEAQ. V was cut by 1 base and J by 5 bases, with 11 bases left in between. The CDR3 is made up of 14 amino acids. CDR3 region: CASSLVGEGTEAFF. The CDR3 nucleotides read TGTGCCAGCAGCTTAGTAGGGGAAGGGACTGAAGCTTTCTTT.

Turning to this clone: The same CDR3 can be traced to other DNA sequences in this sample. This chain links TRBV28 with TRBJ1-1; D call uncertain. V lost 6 bases to trimming and J lost 4 bases, with 3 bases between them. The CDR3 length is 10 residues. Germline CDR1 is MDHEN and CDR2 is SYDVKM. CDR3: CASSGTEAFF. CDR3 nucleotide sequence: TGTGCCAGCAGCGGCACTGAAGCTTTCTTT.

This clone was seen only once. V gene TRBV30 combines with J gene TRBJ1-4, with D uncertain. The germline V and J ends were trimmed by 8 bases and 3 bases, with 4 bases remaining between them. This CDR3 is 10 amino acids long. The V gene's germline CDR1 is GTSNPN and CDR2 SVGIG (reference sequence). The CDR3 region is CARSNEKLFF. The CDR3 bases are TGTGCCCGTTCTAATGAAAAACTGTTTTTT.

This chain links TRBV3-1 (or the pseudogene TRBV3-2) with TRBJ1-1, with D possibly TRBD1 on 5 matching bases. CDR1 LGHDT and CDR2 YNNKEL come from the germline V gene (reference sequence). Between the trimmed V and J ends, which lost 8 bases and 3 bases, there was a span of 10 bases. The CDR3 has 12 residues. The CDR3 sequence: CASGGTDTEAFF. The CDR3 DNA is TGTGCCAGCGGAGGGACGGACACTGAAGCTTTCTTT.

Concerning this clone itself: The same CDR3 arises from other DNA sequences in this sample as well. CDR3 sequence (DNA): TGTGCCAGCAGCTTAGGTCTAGCGGGAGAGGAGACCCAGTACTTC. It encodes CASSLGLAGEETQYF. This chain connects TRBV11-3 to TRBJ2-5, with 10 bases aligning to TRBD2. This CDR3 region has 15 residues. Trimming removed 1 base from V and 5 bases from J; junction bases left unmatched: 4. CDR1 SGHNT and CDR2 YENEEA come from the germline V gene.

V is TRBV30 and J is TRBJ2-1; 11 bases align to TRBD2. CDR1 is GTSNPN and CDR2 is SVGIG in the germline V gene (reference sequence). V lost 1 base, J lost 5 bases, and 10 bases stayed unmatched. The CDR3 has 17 residues. The DNA of the CDR3 is TGTGCCTGGAGTGAAATACTAGCGGGAGAAGGGAACAATGAGCAGTTCTTC. Protein: CAWSEILAGEGNNEQFF. The full variable domain, completed using reference TRBV30 and TRBJ2-1, is SQTIHQWPATLVQPVGSPLSLECTVEGTSNPNLYWYRQAAGRGLQLLFYSVGIGQISSEVPQNLSASRPQDRQFILSSKKLLLSDSGFYLCAWSEILAGEGNNEQFFGPGTRLTVL.

The rearrangement uses TRBV4-2 and TRBJ2-7; 8 positions match TRBD1. The V segment lost 6 bases and the J segment 0 bases; nucleotides outside the gene matches: 7. Per the germline V gene, CDR1 is LGHNA and CDR2 is YNFKEQ. The CDR3 is 15 amino acids. CDR3 amino acids: CASSPTGDHSYEQYF. In DNA, the CDR3 is TGTGCCAGCAGTCCGACAGGGGATCACTCCTACGAGCAGTACTTC.

This clone was seen a few times. The chain recombines TRBV5-1 with TRBJ1-1; D gene uncertain. The CDR3 has 14 amino acids. The V end was cut by 0 bases, the J end by 2 bases, with 8 bases between. Looked up from germline, CDR1 is SGHRS and CDR2 is YFSETQ. Written as DNA, the CDR3 is TGCGCCAGCAGCTTGGCACAGTCAAACACTGAAGCTTTCTTT. This translates into CASSLAQSNTEAFF.

The rearrangement uses TRBV10-3 and TRBJ2-1; 9 bases agree with TRBD2. The CDR3 is 16 amino acids. Trimming cost V 3 bases and J 2 bases; bases outside gene matches: 5. From germline, CDR1 is ENHRY and CDR2 SYGVKD. Here the CDR3 DNA reads TGTGCCATCAGTGACGGCGGCGGGAGGGCCTACAATGAGCAGTTCTTC. This gives the protein CAISDGGGRAYNEQFF.

The J gene is TRBJ1-4, the V gene TRBV28; no reliable D call. Germline V gives CDR1 MDHEN, CDR2 SYDVKM. The CDR3 has 15 residues. The V end was cut by 6 bases, the J end by 7 bases, with 18 bases between. The CDR3 DNA sequence: TGTGCCAGCAGGGCCCCCCGGGGAATGGTTGAAAAACTGTTTTTT. Encoded protein: CASRAPRGMVEKLFF.

The V gene is TRBV28, the J gene TRBJ1-5, with 10 bases identical to TRBD1. Trimming at V came to 5 bases and at J to 5 bases, leaving 6 bases not matched to a gene. The germline V gene encodes CDR1 MDHEN and CDR2 SYDVKM. The CDR3 runs 15 residues. The CDR3 here is CASSQTGGYYQPQHF. CDR3 sequence (DNA): TGTGCCAGCAGTCAGACAGGGGGCTACTATCAGCCCCAGCATTTT.

This chain uses TRBV6-5 with TRBJ1-5, with 7 positions matching TRBD1. This CDR3 is built from 16 residues. Germline V gene data show CDR1 as MNHEY and CDR2 as SVGAGI. J was trimmed by 1 base and V by 4 bases; bases with no gene match: 7. This CDR3 is CASSSDRVGSNQPQHF. CDR3 bases: TGTGCCAGCAGTTCCGACAGGGTAGGCAGCAATCAGCCCCAGCATTTT.

The chain links TRBV25-1 to TRBJ2-5; D call uncertain. The length of the CDR3 is 12 residues. Germline CDR1 reads MGHDK; CDR2 reads SYGVNS. V dropped 2 bases and J dropped 4 bases, with 5 bases sitting between them. DNA of the CDR3: TGTGCCAGCAGTGAACCAGGAGAGACCCAGTACTTC. Residues: CASSEPGETQYF.

The chain joins TRBV24-1 to TRBJ1-1, with D possibly being TRBD1 (5 bases). The CDR3 loop spans 13 amino acids. Germline V gene lookup returns CDR1 KGHDR and CDR2 SFDVKD. The ends were cut back, 7 bases at V and 2 bases at J, with 10 bases in the middle. CDR3 sequence: CATRDTVNTEAFF. CDR3 nucleotides: TGTGCCACCAGGGACACAGTAAACACTGAAGCTTTCTTT.

This clone has a single count. The chain has TRBV9 and TRBJ2-2; D remains ambiguous. The CDR3 runs 15 residues. Trimming cost V 2 bases and J 0 bases, with 8 bases left between them. The V gene's germline CDR1 is SGDLS and CDR2 YYNGEE. CDR3 nucleotide sequence: TGTGCCAGCAGCGTCCCAAGCACGAACACCGGGGAGCTGTTTTTT. Translation gives CASSVPSTNTGELFF.

J is TRBJ1-5 and V is TRBV28; D not certain. Germline V CDR1 and CDR2: MDHEN, SYDVKM. CDR3 length equals 17 residues. V lost 6 bases to trimming and J lost 11 bases, with 29 bases between them. The CDR3 spells CASSPGKWEGPVRAQHF. CDR3 DNA sequence: TGTGCCAGCAGCCCCGGGAAGTGGGAGGGTCCGGTCCGGGCCCAGCATTTT.

The V gene is TRBV24-1, the J gene TRBJ1-2, with D perhaps matching TRBD1 (6 bases). V dropped 4 bases and J dropped 8 bases, with 10 bases sitting between them. This CDR3 spans 12 amino acids. The germline V gene encodes CDR1 KGHDR and CDR2 SFDVKD. In nucleotides, the CDR3 is TGTGCCACCAGTGAAACAGGGTACGGCTACACCTTC. This sequence encodes CATSETGYGYTF.

The chain has TRBV7-2 and TRBJ2-7; tentative D call: TRBD1 (8 bases). CDR1 and CDR2 (germline): SGHTA, FQGNSA. The V gene lost 5 bases and the J gene lost 3 bases, with 17 bases spanning the gap. The CDR3 is made up of 15 amino acids. In DNA, the CDR3 is TGTGCCAGCAGCCCAGCGGGACAGGCTAACTACGAGCAGTACTTC. It yields the protein CASSPAGQANYEQYF.

This chain connects TRBV6-2 or TRBV6-3 to TRBJ2-7, with D hard to call. This CDR3 has 13 amino acids. The germline V and J ends were trimmed by 5 bases and 1 base, with 9 bases remaining between them. Germline lookup yields CDR1 MNHEY and CDR2 SVGEGT. The CDR3 DNA is TGTGCCAGCAGTAGAACAGATTCCTACGAGCAGTACTTC. This encodes CASSRTDSYEQYF.

The rearrangement joins TRBV7-2 to TRBJ2-1, with 10 bases matching TRBD2. Germline CDR1 reads SGHTA; CDR2 reads FQGNSA. Trimming removed 7 bases from V and 5 bases from J; junction bases left unmatched: 2. The CDR3 consists of 13 residues. CDR3 region: CASILAGNNEQFF. The CDR3 DNA is TGTGCCAGCATACTAGCGGGAAACAATGAGCAGTTCTTC. Together with reference TRBV7-2 and TRBJ2-1, the CDR3 gives the full variable domain: GAGVSQSPSNKVTEKGKDVELRCDPISGHTALYWYRQSLGQGLEFLIYFQGNSAPDKSGLPSDRFSAERTGGSVSTLTIQRTQQEDSAVYLCASILAGNNEQFFGPGTRLTVL.

CDR3 in amino acids: CASSTTGLAGWTTQYF. The CDR3 nucleotides read TGTGCCAGCAGCACCACGGGACTAGCGGGTTGGACGACCCAGTACTTC. The chain combines TRBV7-2 with TRBJ2-5; TRBD2 aligns across 12 bases. Trimming cost V 5 bases and J 7 bases; bases outside gene matches: 11. In germline, CDR1 is SGHTA, CDR2 FQGNSA. This CDR3 spans 16 amino acids.

The V and J genes are TRBV9 and TRBJ1-2, with D maybe TRBD1 (5 bases). This CDR3 comprises 17 residues. V gave up 3 bases and J gave up 0 bases, with 18 bases separating them. Germline lookup yields CDR1 SGDLS and CDR2 YYNGEE. CDR3 in amino acids: CASSADHKQVTNYGYTF. CDR3 coding DNA: TGTGCCAGCAGCGCGGACCACAAACAGGTTACTAACTATGGCTACACCTTC.